This TCR beta chain was sequenced during a study of blood T cell repertoires in COVID-19. The CDR3 sequence is 14 residues long. Germline values: CDR1 GTSNPN, CDR2 SVGIG (reference sequence). V lost 3 bases to trimming and J lost 5 bases, with 16 bases between them. Sequencing was performed with immunoSEQ multiplex PCR; in TCRdb, only in-frame clones are kept and a portion is missing. The table has 250,000 or so clones, approximately 90% seen once; the top ten hold 2% to 2.5%. Sequencing was performed on PBMCs or T cells enriched from blood (not recorded which). The chain joins TRBV30 to TRBJ1-2, with D possibly being TRBD1 (5 bases). This TCR was sampled from a woman aged 40 to 50 with acute COVID-19. CDR3 coding DNA: TGTGCCTGGAGCCGGACACCCTTGAATTATGGCTACACCTTC. Protein sequence: CAWSRTPLNYGYTF.